One sample yielded the 30 T cell receptor beta chains listed below, sequenced in a study of breast tumors, draining lymph nodes, adjacent tissues. Via MiXCR, TCRdb re-called the multiplex PCR reads, giving one row per CDR3 protein. The data hold about 200,000 distinct CDR3 sequences, with 31% observed a single time. The lymph nodes were axillary draining lymph nodes from breast cancer patients. The material sequenced was axillary lymph node tissue. These receptor sequences come from a female donor with breast cancer. Some clones in this sample may be carry-over from other donors' samples.

This clonotype was counted only a few times. One base away lies a much larger clone, so this may be a sequencing read error. V gene TRBV3-1 combines with J gene TRBJ1-6, with D perhaps matching TRBD1 (5 bases). The ends were cut back, 4 bases at V and 5 bases at J, with 9 bases in the middle. Germline V CDR1 and CDR2: LGHDT, YNNKEL (reference sequence). This CDR3 contains 14 residues. The CDR3 coding sequence is TGTGCCAGCAGCCGGTGGGGGGATAATTCACCCCTCCACTTT. Translation: CASSRWGDNSPLHF. Supplemented by reference TRBV3-1 and TRBJ1-6, the full variable domain reads DTAVSQTPKYLVTQMGNDKSIKCEQNLGHDTMYWYKQDSKKFLKIMFSYNNKELIINETVPNRFSPKSPDKAHLNLHINSLELGDSAVYFCASSRWGDNSPLHFGNGTRLTVT.

The chain joins TRBV7-2 to TRBJ2-3; TRBD2 agrees at 10 bases. The germline V gene has CDR1 SGHTA and CDR2 FQGNSA. V shed 4 bases, J shed 5 bases, and the junction held 6 bases outside the gene matches. The CDR3 is 15 amino acids. The CDR3 reads CASSSPSGSGDTQYF. As DNA, the CDR3 is TGTGCCAGCAGCTCCCCTAGCGGGAGTGGAGATACGCAGTATTTT. The full variable domain, completed using reference TRBV7-2 and TRBJ2-3, is GAGVSQSPSNKVTEKGKDVELRCDPISGHTALYWYRQSLGQGLEFLIYFQGNSAPDKSGLPSDRFSAERTGGSVSTLTIQRTQQEDSAVYLCASSSPSGSGDTQYFGPGTRLTVL.

In the case of this clonotype: Possible read error: a much larger clone is one base away. This chain uses TRBV6-4 with TRBJ2-3; D may be TRBD1 or TRBD2 (6 bases each). With 4 bases removed from V and 2 bases from J, the gap between germline ends came to 13 bases. Looked up from germline, CDR1 is MRHNA and CDR2 is SNTAGT. The CDR3 runs 15 residues. The CDR3 DNA reads as TGTGCCAGCAGTGCCTCGGGGGCCCCCACAGATACGCAGTATTTT. The encoded protein is CASSASGAPTDTQYF.

This clonotype was detected many times. The chain couples TRBV5-1 to TRBJ1-6, with a tentative D call TRBD1 (5 bases). The CDR3 sequence is 15 residues long. The V and J ends lost 3 bases and 6 bases respectively, with 13 bases between them. Germline V lookup: CDR1 SGHRS, CDR2 YFSETQ. The CDR3 protein is CASSWTRVPNSPLHF. The CDR3 DNA sequence: TGCGCCAGCAGCTGGACAAGGGTTCCTAATTCACCCCTCCACTTT.

The table lists this clonotype with many counts. The rearrangement uses TRBV13 and TRBJ1-2; no clear D. Germline V lookup: CDR1 PRHDT, CDR2 FYEKMQ (reference sequence). The CDR3 length is 14 residues. The V end lost 5 bases, the J end lost 3 bases, and 13 bases lay between the germline ends. CDR3 protein: CASSPWARDYGYTF. The DNA for the CDR3 is TGTGCCAGCAGCCCCTGGGCCCGGGACTATGGCTACACCTTC.

This clonotype was found a few times. This chain connects TRBV28 to TRBJ1-5, with TRBD1 matching over 8 bases. This CDR3 region has 15 residues. V dropped 4 bases and J dropped 5; count of bases not matched to a gene: 7. Per germline, CDR1 MDHEN and CDR2 SYDVKM. CDR3 in amino acids: CASSSAQGDDQPQHF. In nucleotides, the CDR3 is TGTGCCAGCAGTTCGGCACAGGGGGACGATCAGCCCCAGCATTTT. Drawing the rest from reference TRBV28 and TRBJ1-5, the complete variable domain is DVKVTQSSRYLVKRTGEKVFLECVQDMDHENMFWYRQDPGLGLRLIYFSYDVKMKEKGDIPEGYSVSREKKERFSLILESASTNQTSMYLCASSSAQGDDQPQHFGDGTRLSIL.

V usage is TRBV11-1 and J usage is TRBJ1-2; D remains ambiguous. CDR3 length: 15 residues. Germline-derived CDR1 and CDR2 are SGHAT and FQDESV (reference sequence). Trimming cost V 5 bases and J 4 bases, with 17 bases left between them. The CDR3 coding sequence is TGTGCCAGCAGCCACGATGGTGGAGGGAGCTATGGCTACACCTTC. It translates to CASSHDGGGSYGYTF. The whole variable domain, remainder taken from reference TRBV11-1 and TRBJ1-2, is EAEVAQSPRYKITEKSQAVAFWCDPISGHATLYWYRQILGQGPELLVQFQDESVVDDSQLPKDRFSAERLKGVDSTLKIQPAELGDSAMYLCASSHDGGGSYGYTFGSGTRLTVV.

The rearrangement links TRBV3-1 to TRBJ1-1; D might be TRBD1 (6 bases). The ends were cut back, 4 bases at V and 5 bases at J, with 17 bases in the middle. Per the germline V gene, CDR1 is LGHDT and CDR2 is YNNKEL (reference sequence). The CDR3 totals 15 residues. The CDR3 spells CASSPTDSEITEAFF. The CDR3 nucleotides read TGTGCCAGCAGCCCGACGGACAGTGAGATAACTGAAGCTTTCTTT.

This clonotype was observed a few times. The V and J genes are TRBV6-1 and TRBJ1-2, with D possibly TRBD1 on 5 matching bases. Trimming pared 7 bases from V and 4 bases from J, leaving 19 bases between. Germline V gene sequence: CDR1 MNHNS, CDR2 SASEGT. CDR3 length: 15 amino acids. CDR3 DNA sequence: TGTGCCAGCACTCCCTTCTTGGGGGGGGGCTATGGCTACACCTTC. Residues: CASTPFLGGGYGYTF.

The chain carries TRBV7-6 and TRBJ2-3; 13 bases line up with TRBD2. Unmatched junction bases numbered 9, after V lost 6 bases and J lost 3 bases. Per germline, CDR1 SGHVS and CDR2 FNYEAQ. The CDR3 runs 17 residues. The CDR3, as DNA: TGTGCCAGCAGTCCAAGGGGGACTAGCGGGATGACAGATACGCAGTATTTT. Translation: CASSPRGTSGMTDTQYF. Together with reference TRBV7-6 and TRBJ2-3, the CDR3 gives the full variable domain: GAGVSQSPRYKVTKRGQDVALRCDPISGHVSLYWYRQALGQGPEFLTYFNYEAQQDKSGLPNDRFSAERPEGSISTLTIQRTEQRDSAMYRCASSPRGTSGMTDTQYFGPGTRLTVL.

This chain connects TRBV20-1 to TRBJ1-2; D is undetermined. This CDR3 region has 12 residues. Deletions cut 5 bases from V and 2 bases from J, with 9 bases between. Germline V CDR1 and CDR2: DFQATT, SNEGSKA (reference sequence). The DNA of the CDR3 is TGCAGTGCTCCCCAACCCAACTATGGCTACACCTTC. Its protein product is CSAPQPNYGYTF.

This clonotype was counted ten times or more. This chain's CDR3 is CASSPGLGETQYF. CDR3 DNA sequence: TGTGCCAGCAGCCCAGGGTTGGGAGAGACCCAGTACTTC. The chain carries TRBV12-3 or TRBV12-4 and TRBJ2-5; D may be TRBD1 (5 bases). The CDR3 has 13 residues. V lost 6 bases to trimming and J lost 4 bases, with 12 bases between them.

In the case of this clonotype: A much bigger clone sits one base away, suggesting this may be a read error. The chain couples TRBV2 to TRBJ2-1; D is possibly TRBD2 (5 bases). V gave up 6 bases and J gave up 2 bases, with 17 bases separating them. The CDR3 extends over 16 amino acids. From germline, CDR1 is SNHLY and CDR2 FYNNEI. The CDR3 sequence: CASSSPPSGPYNEQFF. The CDR3 coding sequence is TGTGCCAGCAGCTCCCCGCCCAGCGGCCCCTACAATGAGCAGTTCTTC. The full variable domain, rest sourced from reference TRBV2 and TRBJ2-1, is EPEVTQTPSHQVTQMGQEVILRCVPISNHLYFYWYRQILGQKVEFLVSFYNNEISEKSEIFDDQFSVERPDGSNFTLKIRSTKLEDSAMYFCASSSPPSGPYNEQFFGPGTRLTVL.

This clonotype was counted at least ten times. J is TRBJ1-6 and V is TRBV6-2 or TRBV6-3; D is possibly TRBD1 (5 bases). The CDR3 runs to 20 residues. Trimming shortened V by 2 bases and J by 0 bases, and 20 bases separated the two germline ends. In germline, CDR1 is MNHEY, CDR2 SVGEGT. Here the CDR3 DNA reads TGTGCCAGCAGTTACGTGCCGCAGGGACGACTGAGCTCCTATAATTCACCCCTCCACTTT. Amino acid sequence: CASSYVPQGRLSSYNSPLHF.

The CDR3 DNA is TGTGCCAGCAGCTTGGGGACAGGGGCTACGAGTTCACCCCTCCACTTT. Translated, it gives CASSLGTGATSSPLHF. The chain employs TRBV5-6 and TRBJ1-6; 9 positions match TRBD1. The V gene end was trimmed by 0 bases and the J gene end by 9 bases; junction bases not matched to a gene: 7. Per the germline V gene, CDR1 is SGHDT and CDR2 is YYEEEE. This CDR3 spans 16 amino acids.

In regard to this clonotype: This clone may be a read error of a much larger clone one base away. CDR3 in DNA: TGTGCCAGCAGCCCACTCACTGGGCGGTACAGCTCCTATCATTCACCCCTCCACTTT. It is translated as CASSPLTGRYSSYHSPLHF. This chain links TRBV7-9 with TRBJ1-6; D remains unclear. The length of the CDR3 is 19 residues. Germline-derived CDR1 and CDR2 are SEHNR and FQNEAQ (reference sequence).

This clonotype was found many times. The chain combines TRBV2 with TRBJ2-1; TRBD2 agrees at 9 bases. There are 15 residues in the CDR3. From germline, CDR1 is SNHLY and CDR2 FYNNEI. V gave up 3 bases and J gave up 9 bases; unmatched junction bases: 9. CDR3 coding DNA: TGTGCCAGCAGTGAGGGGCTAGCGGGGTCCGGTGAGCAGTTCTTC. It specifies CASSEGLAGSGEQFF.

This clonotype has a count of ten or more. The rearrangement joins TRBV6-5 to TRBJ2-3; 7 nucleotides match TRBD2. Trimming removed 6 bases from V and 2 bases from J; junction bases left unmatched: 11. Germline V gene lookup returns CDR1 MNHEY and CDR2 SVGAGI. The CDR3 is 16 residues long. The CDR3 sequence: CASRKSSLADTDTQYF. In DNA, the CDR3 is TGTGCCAGCAGAAAGTCGTCGCTAGCGGACACAGATACGCAGTATTTT.

The chain is built from TRBV20-1 and TRBJ2-3; 9 positions agree with TRBD1. With V trimmed by 2 bases and J by 10 bases, 13 bases remained unmatched. Germline lookup yields CDR1 DFQATT and CDR2 SNEGSKA (reference sequence). The CDR3 consists of 15 residues. CDR3 amino acids: CSARKGQGLGLAQYF. The CDR3 nucleotides are TGCAGTGCTAGAAAGGGACAGGGATTAGGGTTAGCGCAGTATTTT.

This clonotype has at least ten counts. The V and J genes are TRBV6-6 and TRBJ1-5, with D possibly matching TRBD1 (5 bases). V shed 3 bases and J shed 2 bases, with 11 bases lying between them. This CDR3 is built from 15 residues. The germline V gene encodes CDR1 MNHNY and CDR2 SVGAGI (reference sequence). The CDR3 DNA follows: TGTGCCAGCAGTTATAGGGGTGATGGCAATCAGCCCCAGCATTTT. It specifies CASSYRGDGNQPQHF.

V and J are TRBV5-8 and TRBJ2-4, with 7 bases lining up with TRBD1. Germline V CDR1 and CDR2: SGHTS, YDEGEE. This CDR3 spans 18 amino acids. V lost 4 bases to trimming and J lost 14 bases; unmatched junction nucleotides: 27. CDR3 nucleotide sequence: TGTGCCAGCAGCCCCCCTTCCCCGGGACAGAGAATTCCTCACCGGGAGTACTTC. This sequence encodes CASSPPSPGQRIPHREYF.

This clonotype was detected ten times or more. CDR3 protein: CASSHDRRAGNGANVLTF. The CDR3 nucleotides are TGTGCCAGCAGCCACGACCGCAGGGCCGGGAATGGGGCCAACGTCCTGACTTTC. The V and J genes are TRBV4-2 and TRBJ2-6; either TRBD1 or TRBD2 may supply D (5 bases each). The CDR3 loop spans 18 amino acids. The germline V gene encodes CDR1 LGHNA and CDR2 YNFKEQ. V lost 3 bases and J 3 bases, leaving 18 bases between the germline ends.

In this sample, this clonotype turned up many times. V and J are TRBV5-6 and TRBJ2-6; D remains unclear. The CDR3 contains 17 residues. Germline V gene lookup returns CDR1 SGHDT and CDR2 YYEEEE. V was pared by 1 base and J by 4 bases, with 15 bases between. Here the CDR3 DNA reads TGTGCCAGCAGCTTGTCCTCCTTGGTCTTGGGGGCCAACGTCCTGACTTTC. Translating gives CASSLSSLVLGANVLTF.

This clonotype was counted a few times. One base away lies a much larger clone, so this may be a sequencing read error. The V call is TRBV20-1, the J call TRBJ2-1; 13 bases are shared with TRBD2. The germline gives CDR1 DFQATT, CDR2 SNEGSKA (reference sequence). J gave up 8 bases and V 5 bases, and 9 bases lay outside the gene matches. The CDR3 is 15 residues long. Here the CDR3 DNA reads TGCAGTGCTGTCCCCGGGACTAGCGGGGCAGATGAGCAGTTCTTC. Its protein is CSAVPGTSGADEQFF.

Concerning this clonotype: This clone may be a read error of a much larger clone one base away. The chain combines TRBV13 with TRBJ1-2, with TRBD1 matching 7 bases. This CDR3 has 15 amino acids. In germline, CDR1 is PRHDT, CDR2 FYEKMQ (reference sequence). The CDR3 region is CASSSLLGTAYGYAF. CDR3 DNA sequence: TGTGCCAGCAGCTCACTGCTCGGGACAGCCTATGGCTACGCCTTC.

This clonotype was recorded at least ten times. The chain employs TRBV18 and TRBJ2-3; tentative D call: TRBD1 (5 bases). The CDR3 covers 15 residues. Germline V lookup: CDR1 KGHSH, CDR2 LQKENI. Trimming removed 4 bases at V and 6 bases at J, with 17 bases between. The chain's CDR3 is CASSRDSGQWDTQYF. CDR3 coding DNA: TGTGCCAGCTCACGTGACAGTGGACAATGGGATACGCAGTATTTT.

There are many counts of this clonotype. V gene TRBV6-1 combines with J gene TRBJ1-5; no clear D gene. Deletions cut 0 bases from V and 0 bases from J, with 6 bases between. CDR1 is MNHNS, CDR2 SASEGT, per germline. The CDR3 is 15 residues long. CDR3 nucleotide sequence: TGTGCCAGCAGTGAAGCGCTGGATAGCAATCAGCCCCAGCATTTT. This gives the protein CASSEALDSNQPQHF.

J is TRBJ1-2 and V is TRBV6-5, with TRBD1 identical over 10 bases. This CDR3 is 14 amino acids long. Germline CDR1 is MNHEY and CDR2 is SVGAGI. Trimming at V came to 5 bases and at J to 5 bases, leaving 5 bases not matched to a gene. The CDR3 nucleotides read TGTGCCAGCAGTAAGACAGGGGGCGTGTATGGCTACACCTTC. Its translation is CASSKTGGVYGYTF.

In its sample, this clonotype was seen many times. The chain links TRBV20-1 to TRBJ2-1, with D possibly TRBD1 on 6 matching bases. The V and J ends lost 7 bases and 0 bases respectively, with 13 bases between them. Germline CDR1 reads DFQATT; CDR2 reads SNEGSKA (reference sequence). This CDR3 spans 14 amino acids. CDR3 nucleotide sequence: TGCAGTGGGACCGGACAGAGCTCCTACAATGAGCAGTTCTTC. Protein product: CSGTGQSSYNEQFF.

V gene TRBV14 combines with J gene TRBJ1-2; no clear D. This CDR3 is 12 amino acids long. V was trimmed by 2 bases and J by 12 bases, leaving 13 bases between them. The germline V gene has CDR1 SGHDN and CDR2 FVKESK. In DNA form, the CDR3 reads TGTGCCAGCAGCCAATTTGTAGGTGGAAACACCTTC. Protein sequence: CASSQFVGGNTF.